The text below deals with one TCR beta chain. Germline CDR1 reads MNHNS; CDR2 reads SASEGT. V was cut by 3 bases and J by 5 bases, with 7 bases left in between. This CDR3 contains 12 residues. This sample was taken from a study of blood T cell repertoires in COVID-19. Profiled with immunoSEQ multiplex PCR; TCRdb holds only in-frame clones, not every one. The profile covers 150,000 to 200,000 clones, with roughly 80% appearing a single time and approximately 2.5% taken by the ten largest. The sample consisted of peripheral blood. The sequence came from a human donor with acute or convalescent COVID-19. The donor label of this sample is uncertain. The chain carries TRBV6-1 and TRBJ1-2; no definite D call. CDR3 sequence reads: CASSDRSYGYTF. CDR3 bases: TGTGCCAGCAGTGACAGATCTTATGGCTACACCTTC.